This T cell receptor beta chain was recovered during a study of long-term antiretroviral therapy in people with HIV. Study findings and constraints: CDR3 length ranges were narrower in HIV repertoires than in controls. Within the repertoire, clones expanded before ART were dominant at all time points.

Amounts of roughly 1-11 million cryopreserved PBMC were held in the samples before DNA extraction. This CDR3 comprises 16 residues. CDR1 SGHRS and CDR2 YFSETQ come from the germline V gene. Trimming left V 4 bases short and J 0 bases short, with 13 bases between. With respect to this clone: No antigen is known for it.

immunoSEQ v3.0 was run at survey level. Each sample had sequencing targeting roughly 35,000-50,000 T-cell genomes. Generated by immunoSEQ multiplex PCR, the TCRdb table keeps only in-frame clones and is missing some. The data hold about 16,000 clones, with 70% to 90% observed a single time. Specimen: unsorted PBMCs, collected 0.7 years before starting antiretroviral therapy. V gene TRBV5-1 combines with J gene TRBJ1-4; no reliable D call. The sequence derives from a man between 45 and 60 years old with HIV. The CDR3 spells CASSPDELATNEKLFF. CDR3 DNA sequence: TGCGCCAGCAGCCCGGACGAGTTAGCAACTAATGAAAAACTGTTTTTT.